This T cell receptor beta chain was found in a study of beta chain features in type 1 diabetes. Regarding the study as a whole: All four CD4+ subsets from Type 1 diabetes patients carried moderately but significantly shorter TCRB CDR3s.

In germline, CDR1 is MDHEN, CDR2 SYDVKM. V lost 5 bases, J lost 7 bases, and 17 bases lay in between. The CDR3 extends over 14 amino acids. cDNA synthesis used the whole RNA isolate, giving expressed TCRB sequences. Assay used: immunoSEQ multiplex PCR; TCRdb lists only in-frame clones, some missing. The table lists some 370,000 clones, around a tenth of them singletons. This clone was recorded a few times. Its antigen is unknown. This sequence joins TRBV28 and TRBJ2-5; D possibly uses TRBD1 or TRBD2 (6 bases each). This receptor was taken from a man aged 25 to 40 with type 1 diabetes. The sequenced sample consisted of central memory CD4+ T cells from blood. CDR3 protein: CASSPFRGAGTQYF. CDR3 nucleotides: TGTGCCAGCAGTCCTTTTAGGGGGGCAGGGACCCAGTACTTC.